Reported below is one T cell receptor beta chain. This clonotype was seen a handful of times. Its antigen is currently not known. Qualities for individual bases were not recorded, and no much larger clone is one base off. The data are from a study of molecular identifiers for immune sequencing clone quantification listed by TCRdb under 2018. Broadly, across the study: In a replicate experiment, RNA from around 20,000 or 100,000 naive CD8 T cells was split into five aliquots, four of which were sequenced. This methods study used CD8 T cells to benchmark TCR RNA copy counting and molecular-identifier clustering-based TCR repertoire sequencing (MIDCIRS).

On the study overall, not on this receptor specifically: Highly expanded clone sizes could be underestimated because identical TCR molecules may share a barcode. Even against a background of 800,000 to 1,000,000 naive CD8 T cells, spiked-in Jurkat TCR RNA amounting to a single cell's worth was reported to be detectable. Clones above 20 RNA copies held over 99% of molecules in CMV-specific effector cells but under 1% in naive cells. When barcode sub-clustering was left out, chimeric consensus sequences inflated TCR diversity, with chimeras reaching as high as 47%. Modeling gave about 3.2 recovered TCR RNA copies per cell versus about 10 by digital PCR, implying approximately 30% capture efficiency. The naive libraries included spiked-in Jurkat TCR RNA (about 11 copies' worth), and this RNA is not part of the donor repertoire.

Naive CD8 T cell libraries were made from roughly 20,000 to 1,000,000 sorted cells using 10%, 30% or 50% of purified RNA. Naive CD8 T cells, defined as CD8+CD4-CCR7+CD45RA+, were FACS-sorted into RLT Plus buffer on a BD FACSAria II. More than 8 TCR copies' worth of Jurkat RNA were spiked into about 20,000-1,000,000 naive CD8 T cell samples to test detection sensitivity. CD8 T cells were enriched with RosetteSep CD8+ T Cell Enrichment Cocktail and Ficoll-Paque, followed by ACK red cell lysis. The CDR3 holds 16 amino acids from the cysteine to the phenylalanine. Only the CDR3 DNA is retained, 48 bases long and in frame from the first base. Trimming leaves V shorter by 8 bases and J shorter by 2 bases, with the junction holding 13 bases beyond the gene matches. CDR1 SGHTA and CDR2 FQGNSA are derived from the germline V gene. Receptor amplification or capture employed PCR. The sample was run on an Illumina HiSeq 4000. Bulk TCR libraries were prepared as previously described, using TCR primers listed in Table S5. Total RNA was purified with the Qiagen AllPrep DNA/RNA kit. Reads from multiple sequencing runs of the same library were pooled before analysis. The authors processed their data as follows. Reads were retained only if an exact TCR constant sequence was present, and the retained reads were trimmed to 150 nt and grouped according to their 12-nt molecular barcodes. Reads within each barcode group were sub-clustered using a 15% Levenshtein threshold, and quality-weighted consensus sequences were constructed for each RNA molecule. Non-functional sequences were excluded, and lower-count sequences lying one edit away from another sequence were also excluded. Based on fitting two negative binomial distributions, any barcode sub-cluster with under 20% of the maximum read count was discarded. The public reads were quality trimmed at Q25 with fastp and then assembled into clones with MiXCR by TCRdb, keeping productive beta chains. CDR3 protein sequences are deduplicated, and each keeps its most common genes and DNA. TCRdb's processing, not the authors', yielded these V and J calls. This sample holds about half a million distinct CDR3 sequences; 20% to 25% were observed only once. In total, the top ten clones hold 0.65% to 0.95% of the sample.

The specimen was naive CD8+ T cells from blood, with Jurkat cell RNA spiked in. Explained via the paper, the cell subset or site label denotes: FACS-sorted CD8+CD4-CCR7+CD45RA+ naive T cells. The sequence derives from a human donor in good health. Some libraries in this study had Jurkat cell RNA spiked in. In this chain, TRBV7-2 is recombined with TRBJ2-3; 7 of the junction bases match TRBD1. The sequence in DNA is TGTGCCAGCGGCTCCATCGGGACAGTGATCACAGATACGCAGTATTTT. The resulting protein is CASGSIGTVITDTQYF.